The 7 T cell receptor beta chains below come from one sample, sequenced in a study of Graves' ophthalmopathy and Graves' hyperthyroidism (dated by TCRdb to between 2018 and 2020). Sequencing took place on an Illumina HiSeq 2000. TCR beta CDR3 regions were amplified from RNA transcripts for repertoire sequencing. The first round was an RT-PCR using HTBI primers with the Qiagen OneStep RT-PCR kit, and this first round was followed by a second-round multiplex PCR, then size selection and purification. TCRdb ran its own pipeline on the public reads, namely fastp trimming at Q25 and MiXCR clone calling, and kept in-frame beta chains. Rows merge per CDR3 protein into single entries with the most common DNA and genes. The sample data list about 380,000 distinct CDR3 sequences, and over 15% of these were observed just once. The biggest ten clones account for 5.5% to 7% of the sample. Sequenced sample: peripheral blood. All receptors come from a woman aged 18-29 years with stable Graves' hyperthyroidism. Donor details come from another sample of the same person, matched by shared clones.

As DNA, the CDR3 is TGTGCCAGCAGTTTTTACCCCAGGGAAGATGGCTACACCTTC. It is translated as CASSFYPREDGYTF. The chain combines TRBV12-3 or TRBV12-4 with TRBJ1-2; perhaps TRBD1 as D (5 bases). V lost 3 bases, J lost 6 bases, and 14 bases lay in between. This CDR3 has 14 amino acids.

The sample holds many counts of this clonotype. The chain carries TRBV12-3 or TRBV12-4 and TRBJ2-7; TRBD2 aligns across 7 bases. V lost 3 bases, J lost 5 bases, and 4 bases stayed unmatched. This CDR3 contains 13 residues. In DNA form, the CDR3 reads TGTGCCAGCAGTTTTGGGGGGGAGGACGAGCAGTACTTC. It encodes CASSFGGEDEQYF.

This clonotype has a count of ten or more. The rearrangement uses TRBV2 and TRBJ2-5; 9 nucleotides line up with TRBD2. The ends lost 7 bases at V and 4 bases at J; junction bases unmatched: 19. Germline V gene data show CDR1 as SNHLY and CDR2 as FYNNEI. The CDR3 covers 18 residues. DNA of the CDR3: TGTGCCAGCACCGCTCCCGTTGGGGTAGCGGGGGTGGGAGAGACCCAGTACTTC. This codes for CASTAPVGVAGVGETQYF.

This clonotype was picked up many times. The CDR3 region is CASSVAGLETQYF. The CDR3 nucleotides read TGTGCCAGCAGCGTAGCGGGGCTAGAGACCCAGTACTTC. V usage is TRBV25-1 and J usage is TRBJ2-5, with 8 bases that match TRBD2. V trimming: 6 bases; J trimming: 4 bases; junction bases outside the gene matches: 4. The CDR3 runs to 13 residues. Germline lookup yields CDR1 MGHDK and CDR2 SYGVNS.

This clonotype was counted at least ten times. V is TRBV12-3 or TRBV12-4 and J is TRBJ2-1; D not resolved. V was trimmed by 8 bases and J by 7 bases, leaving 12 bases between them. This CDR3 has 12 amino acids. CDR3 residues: CASSLSGNEQFF. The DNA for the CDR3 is TGTGCCAGCTCCCTAAGTGGAAATGAGCAGTTCTTC.

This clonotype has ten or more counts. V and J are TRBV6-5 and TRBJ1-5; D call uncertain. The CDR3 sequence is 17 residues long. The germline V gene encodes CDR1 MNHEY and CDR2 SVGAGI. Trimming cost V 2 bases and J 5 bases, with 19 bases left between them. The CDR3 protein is CASSYRSQWMIDQPQHF. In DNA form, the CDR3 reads TGTGCCAGCAGTTACCGGTCCCAGTGGATGATAGATCAGCCCCAGCATTTT.

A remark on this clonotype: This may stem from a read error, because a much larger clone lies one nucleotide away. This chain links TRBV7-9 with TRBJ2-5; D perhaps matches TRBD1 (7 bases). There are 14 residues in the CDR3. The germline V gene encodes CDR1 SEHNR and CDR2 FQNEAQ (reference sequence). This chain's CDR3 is CASSAGQRQETQDF. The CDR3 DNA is TGTGCCAGCAGCGCGGGACAGCGTCAAGAGACCCAGGACTTC.